The source of this TCR beta chain is a study of regulatory T cells in long-lasting Graves disease. Across the whole study: It was over 5 years of antithyroid drugs, with positive TSH receptor antibodies, that meant persistent Graves' disease.

Researchers made TCR beta libraries by using iRepertoire HTBI primers and running Arm-PCR on CDR3 regions. MiXCR, run by TCRdb on the multiplex PCR reads, gives a single entry per CDR3 protein. The table records roughly 450,000 distinct CDR3 sequences, less than 25% of them present only once. This clonotype showed up many times. As yet, its antigen is unknown. Overall study results and limits: There were preferences for TRBV28, TRBJ1-2 and TRBJ2-5 in persistent disease. The study found persistent patients shared more public clonotypes (roughly 2,800) than new patients (approximately 870).

Indicated time point: persistent/refractory GD, antithyroid drugs over 5 years with positive TRAb. There was RNA extracted from PBMCs, and the TCR library was made from it. EDTA tubes collected roughly 9 milliliters of peripheral blood. The V end lost 1 base, the J end lost 7 bases, and 17 bases lay between the germline ends. CDR3 size: 15 residues. Germline V gene lookup returns CDR1 MNHNS and CDR2 SASEGT. The sample here was peripheral blood mononuclear cells (PBMCs), taken when the disease was refractory, from a patient treated with antithyroid drugs. The TCR sequence derives from a female donor with Graves disease. This sequence joins TRBV6-1 and TRBJ2-7; D possibly corresponds to TRBD2 (6 bases). The CDR3: CASSEGSREWGEQYF. The CDR3 nucleotides are TGTGCCAGCAGTGAAGGCAGCCGGGAGTGGGGAGAGCAGTACTTC.